This T cell receptor beta chain was captured in a study of graft-versus-host responses after intestinal transplantation. Overall study context: Isolated intestinal, liver-intestinal, or multivisceral transplants had been given to the recipients. Anti-thymocyte globulin induction preceded two to four years of tacrolimus and steroid maintenance in all recipients. The study's findings and limits: Some patients had graft-donor T cell macrochimerism, and their allografts showed high graft-versus-host to host-versus-graft clonal ratios. Marrow from the recipient contained GvH clones, some of which had appeared first in ileum or blood.

Only in-frame clones appear in the TCRdb table, and some are missing; sequencing was by immunoSEQ multiplex PCR. The sample shows around 100,000 clones, approximately 93% of them seen only once. In the case of this clone: Its specificity is unknown. The same CDR3 can be traced to other DNA sequences in this sample.

V was pared by 1 base and J by 3 bases, with 16 bases between. Germline V gene lookup returns CDR1 MNHNS and CDR2 SASEGT. CDR3 size: 16 residues. This sequence originates from a human donor who received an intestinal transplant. The chain uses TRBV6-1 and TRBJ2-7, with a tentative D call TRBD2 (6 bases). The sample was unstimulated CD8+ T cells sorted from spleen or lymph node cells, taken before intestinal transplant. CDR3 region: CASSEGRGLTLYEQYF. The CDR3 nucleotides are TGTGCCAGCAGTGAAGGGAGGGGATTAACCCTCTACGAGCAGTACTTC.